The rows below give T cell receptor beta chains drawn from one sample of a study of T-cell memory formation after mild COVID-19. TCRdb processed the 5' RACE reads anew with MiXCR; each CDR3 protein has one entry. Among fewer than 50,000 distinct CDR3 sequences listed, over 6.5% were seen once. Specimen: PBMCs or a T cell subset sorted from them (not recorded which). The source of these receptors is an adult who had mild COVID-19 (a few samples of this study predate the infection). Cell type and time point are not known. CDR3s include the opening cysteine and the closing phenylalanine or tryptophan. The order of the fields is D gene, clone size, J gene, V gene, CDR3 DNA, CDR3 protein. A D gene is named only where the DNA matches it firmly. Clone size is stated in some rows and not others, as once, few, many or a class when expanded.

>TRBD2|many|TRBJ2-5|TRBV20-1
TGCAGTGCTCCTAGCGGGGGGGTCGGAGAGACCCAGTACTTC
CSAPSGGVGETQYF
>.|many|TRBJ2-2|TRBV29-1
TGCAGCGTCGCGAGCGGGCGAAACACCGGGGAGCTGTTTTTT
CSVASGRNTGELFF
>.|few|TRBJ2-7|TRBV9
TGTGCCAGCAGCGCTGGCGGGATTTACGAGCAGTACTTC
CASSAGGIYEQYF
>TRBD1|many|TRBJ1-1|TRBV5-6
TGTGCCAGCAGCTTGGCGACAGGGCAGAACACTGAAGCTTTCTTT
CASSLATGQNTEAFF
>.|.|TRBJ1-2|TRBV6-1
TGTGCCAGCAGTGAAGCGTTTGCGGGAGGCTACACCTTC
CASSEAFAGGYTF
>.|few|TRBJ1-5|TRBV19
TGTGCCAGTATCCTCAGAGGGACGGGGCAGCCCCAGCATTTT
CASILRGTGQPQHF
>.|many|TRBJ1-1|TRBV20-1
TGCAGTGCTCAACTTATGAACACTGAAGCTTTCTTT
CSAQLMNTEAFF
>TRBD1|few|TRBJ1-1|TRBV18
TGTGCCAGCTCATCCAGGACAGGGGGCTTAATGAACACTGAAGCTTTCTTT
CASSSRTGGLMNTEAFF
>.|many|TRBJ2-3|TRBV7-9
TGTGCCAGCAGTTTGCGGATGAGCACAGATACGCAGTATTTT
CASSLRMSTDTQYF
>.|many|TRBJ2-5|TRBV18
TGTGCCAGCTCCCTGACTCTCCAAGAGACCCAGTACTTC
CASSLTLQETQYF
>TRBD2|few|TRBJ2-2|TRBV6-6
TGTGCCAGCAGTTCTGGGACTAGCGGGAGGTTCGGGGAGCTGTTTTTT
CASSSGTSGRFGELFF
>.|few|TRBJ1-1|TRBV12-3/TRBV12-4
TGTGCCAGCAGTCAATTACCCCCCGGAGAAGCTTTCTTT
CASSQLPPGEAFF
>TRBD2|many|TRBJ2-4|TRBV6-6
TGTGCCAGCAGTTATCCCCGGACTAGCGGGATCGCCAAAAACATTCAGTACTTC
CASSYPRTSGIAKNIQYF
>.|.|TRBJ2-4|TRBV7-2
TGTGCCAGCCTCTTCCCCCCGCAAAACATTCAGTACTTC
CASLFPPQNIQYF
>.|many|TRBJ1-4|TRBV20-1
TGCAGTGCCGGACGTGGGGGCAATGAAAAACTGTTTTTT
CSAGRGGNEKLFF
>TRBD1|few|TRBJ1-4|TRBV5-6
TGTGCCAGCAGCTGGGGACAGGGGATCCCCGGCTTGACTAATGAAAAACTGTTTTTT
CASSWGQGIPGLTNEKLFF
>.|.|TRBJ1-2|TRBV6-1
TGTGCCAGCAGCCCACTTTCCGGGACCGAGAACTATGGCTACACCTTC
CASSPLSGTENYGYTF
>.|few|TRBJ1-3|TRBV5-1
TGCGCCAGCAGCTCAGGGGATCGAAACACCATATATTTT
CASSSGDRNTIYF
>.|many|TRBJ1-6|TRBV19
TGTGCCAGTACCATGGGGAGCGGGGGATCACCCCTCCACTTT
CASTMGSGGSPLHF
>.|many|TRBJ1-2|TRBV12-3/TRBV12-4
TGTGCCAGCAGCTTAGCTAACTATGGCTACACCTTC
CASSLANYGYTF
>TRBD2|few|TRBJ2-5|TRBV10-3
TGTGCCATCGGGCCTAGCGGGAGTCACAGAGGGACCCAGTACTTC
CAIGPSGSHRGTQYF
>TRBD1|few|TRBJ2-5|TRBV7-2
TGTGCCAGCAGCTTAGGGCCAGGGGGCGTGGTAGAGACCCAGTACTTC
CASSLGPGGVVETQYF
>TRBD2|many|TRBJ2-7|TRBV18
TGTGCCAGCTCACCATTCGGGGGGGAATACGAGCAGTACTTC
CASSPFGGEYEQYF
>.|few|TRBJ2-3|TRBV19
TGTGCCAGTAGTACAAGGGCTTCCACAGATACGCAGTATTTT
CASSTRASTDTQYF
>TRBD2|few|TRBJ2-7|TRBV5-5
TGTGCCAGCAGCTTGCGCCTAGCGGGGGAATCCTACGAGCAGTACTTC
CASSLRLAGESYEQYF
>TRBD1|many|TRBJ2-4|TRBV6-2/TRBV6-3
TGTGCCAGCACGACAGGGGGACTCACTCAGTACTTC
CASTTGGLTQYF